Below, 2 T cell receptor beta chains from the same sample are listed, as sequenced in a study of sequential checkpoint blockade in melanoma. TCRdb keeps only in-frame clones here, not all; method: immunoSEQ multiplex PCR. The repertoire has roughly 20,000 clones, around 82% of them found once; the top ten carry 36%. As to treatment: randomized to nivolumab then ipilimumab (arm A) or the reverse (arm B). The source was CD8+ T cells sorted from blood (inferred from file names), collected from a patient given nivolumab and ipilimumab in sequence. The receptors here all came from a human donor with melanoma.

The gene calls are TRBV4-1 and TRBJ1-1; tentative D call: TRBD1 (6 bases). The CDR3 loop spans 15 amino acids. Trimming took off 2 bases at V and 11 bases at J, with 21 bases between the two ends. Germline loops: CDR1 MGHRA, CDR2 YSYEKL. DNA of the CDR3: TGCGCCAGCAGCCAACTGGACAGATCACTACCGGATGCTTTCTTT. Protein: CASSQLDRSLPDAFF.

The chain recombines TRBV25-1 with TRBJ2-3; 10 positions agree with TRBD2. The CDR3 extends over 11 amino acids. CDR1 is MGHDK and CDR2 is SYGVNS in the germline V gene. V shed 8 bases and J 11 bases; nucleotides not matched to a gene: 4. CDR3 sequence reads: CASLSGGVQYF. CDR3 nucleotide sequence: TGTGCCAGCTTGAGCGGGGGGGTGCAGTATTTT.